Listed below are T cell receptor beta chains from one sample, sequenced in a study of cytomegalovirus exposure and HLA in healthy donors. Using immunoSEQ multiplex PCR, the repertoire was profiled, and TCRdb retains in-frame clones only, with some absent. Of 33,000 or so clones in the sample, more than 70% were seen once. The sample consisted of PBMCs. All receptors derive from a woman between 25 and 40 years old in good health and CMV-seropositive. The CDR3 runs from the conserved cysteine through the conserved F or W. Each record gives: J gene, D gene, clone size, CDR3 length, V gene, CDR3 DNA, CDR3 protein. The D gene is left open where the match is weak. A row's size may be missing; if present it is once, few, many or a size class.

TRBJ1-1 | . | . | 13 | TRBV7-9 | TGTGCCAGCAGCTTAGTGGTGGAGACTGAAGCTTTCTTT | CASSLVVETEAFF
TRBJ1-5 | TRBD1 | . | 15 | TRBV27 | TGTGCCAGCAGTTTAATCGGACAGGGCGGGCAGCCCCAGCATTTT | CASSLIGQGGQPQHF
TRBJ2-5 | . | . | 13 | TRBV7-3 | TGTGCCAGCAGCTTACAAGCGGGAGAGACCCAGTACTTC | CASSLQAGETQYF
TRBJ1-2 | TRBD1 | . | 14 | TRBV4-1 | TGCGCCAGCAGCCTCCAGCCACAGGGGGTGGGCTACCCCTTC | CASSLQPQGVGYPF
TRBJ2-3 | . | . | 13 | TRBV28 | TGTGCCAGCAGTTCCCCCCCCGGGGATACGCAGTATTTT | CASSSPPGDTQYF
TRBJ1-4 | TRBD1 | . | 15 | TRBV19 | TGTGCCAGTAGGAGACAGGTACAGGGGGAGGAAAAACTGTTTTTT | CASRRQVQGEEKLFF
TRBJ2-7 | TRBD1 | . | 13 | TRBV27 | TGTGCCAGCAGTTTCACAGGGGCGGGCGAGCAGTACTTC | CASSFTGAGEQYF
TRBJ1-2 | . | . | 17 | TRBV7-8 | TGTGCCAGCAGCTCAATCGGACGCGGTCCGGCGGGTTATGGCTACACCTTC | CASSSIGRGPAGYGYTF
TRBJ2-1 | . | few | 14 | TRBV6-1 | TGTGCCAGCATTTTTTCTGGACTGTACAATGAGCAGTTCTTC | CASIFSGLYNEQFF
TRBJ2-4 | . | few | 15 | TRBV19 | TGTGCCAGTAGTCGGGGAGCAGGAGCCAAAAACATTCAGTACTTC | CASSRGAGAKNIQYF
TRBJ2-5 | TRBD1 | . | 15 | TRBV7-7 | TGTGCCAGCAGCTTAGCCACAGGGGGGCAAGAGACCCAGTACTTC | CASSLATGGQETQYF
TRBJ2-1 | . | few | 12 | TRBV7-9 | TGTGCCAGCAGCTTATCCGGGAATGAGCAGTTCTTC | CASSLSGNEQFF
TRBJ2-3 | . | . | 13 | TRBV9 | TGTGCCAGCAGCGTAGGGCCTACAGATACGCAGTATTTT | CASSVGPTDTQYF
TRBJ1-2 | TRBD1 | . | 14 | TRBV9 | TGTGCCAGCAGCGTAGACGGGACAGGGTATGGCTACACCTTC | CASSVDGTGYGYTF
TRBJ2-2 | TRBD2 | . | 15 | TRBV29-1 | TGCAGCGTTGATAGCGGGAGGCGTGACACCGGGGAGCTGTTTTTT | CSVDSGRRDTGELFF
TRBJ2-3 | TRBD2 | . | 13 | TRBV9 | TGTGCCAGCAGCGCTGGACTAGGGGATACGCAGTATTTT | CASSAGLGDTQYF